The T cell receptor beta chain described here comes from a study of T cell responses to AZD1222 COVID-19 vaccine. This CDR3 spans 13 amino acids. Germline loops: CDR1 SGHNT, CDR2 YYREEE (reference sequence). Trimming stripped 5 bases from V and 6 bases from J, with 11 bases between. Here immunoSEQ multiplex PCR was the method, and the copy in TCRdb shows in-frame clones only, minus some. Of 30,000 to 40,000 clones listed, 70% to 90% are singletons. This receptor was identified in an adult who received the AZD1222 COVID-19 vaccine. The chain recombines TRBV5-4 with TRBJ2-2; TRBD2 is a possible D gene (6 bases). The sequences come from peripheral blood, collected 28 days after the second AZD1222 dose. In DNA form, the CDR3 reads TGTGCCAGCAGGACGGGACTGGCCGGGGAGCTGTTTTTT. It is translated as CASRTGLAGELFF.